The entry below gives a single T cell receptor (beta chain) sequence along with its context. This clonotype was observed a handful of times. There is no known antigen for this receptor. It has no much larger one-base neighbor in the sample; base qualities were not kept. This record belongs to a study of blood T cells in healthy people across ages (dated by TCRdb to 2014 to 2015). Regarding the study in general: In model experiments, template switching captured roughly one uniquely barcoded TCR beta cDNA molecule for every two T cells. To track age-related changes in TCR beta repertoire diversity, the study relied on deep sequencing normalized with unique cDNA molecular identifiers. The study analyzed two additional independent replicas of 1 million unique cDNA reads from the same blood draw for two donors, one aged 18 to 29 and one aged 80 or older. The donors were split into four age groups: young (average 16 years), middle-aged (roughly 42), aged (over 55) and long-lived (roughly 80). To avoid experimental bias, donors of different ages were distributed randomly across sequencing lanes. Broader findings and caveats from the paper: Bulk unsorted PBMC profiling prevented conclusive comparison of naive and antigen-experienced compartments. Estimates of total diversity based on one million sequenced T cells were considered lower bounds and underestimates. The long-lived group showed more naive CD4+ T cells, fewer expanded clones and increased TCR diversity than the aged group, suggesting age selection. The percentage of naive T cells measured by flow cytometry correlated strongly with observed TCR beta diversity. Because the CMV infection status of the donors was unknown, age-related changes in expanded clonotypes may potentially have been confounded. Observed TCR beta diversity per million T cells fell roughly linearly with age, and a significant reduction was already apparent by age around 36.

The donors were roughly 38 Caucasian individuals from Russia, aged roughly 6 to 100 years, who were systemically healthy. About 10 milliliters of peripheral blood were collected from each donor into EDTA-treated Vacutainer tubes. PBMCs were isolated by Ficoll-Paque density-gradient centrifugation, with at least 6 million obtained per sample. Total RNA, at least 6 micrograms per sample, was extracted from PBMCs with Trizol reagent. For every donor, flow cytometry on a PBMC aliquot measured the percentage of naive CD45RAhigh/CD27high T cells. Trimming removed 5 bases from V and 3 bases from J; the gene matches leave 5 bases unexplained. The CDR3 goes from the cysteine to the phenylalanine over 15 residues. Only the CDR3 DNA stays, 45 bases, in frame from base 1. The CDR1 and CDR2 encoded by the germline V gene are MNHEY and SVGAGI. Library preparation used 5' RACE. TCRdb names Illumina HiSeq 2500 as the instrument used. The second PCR ran for about 6 to 12 cycles and used a J-beta primer mix along with a sample-barcoded 5' primer. A unique molecular identifier was introduced onto each TCR beta cDNA molecule by a template-switch 5' adaptor carrying 12 random nucleotides. Each sample yielded at least 3 million CDR3-containing paired-end reads. First-strand cDNA synthesis was performed from all RNA using the Mint cDNA synthesis kit, with priming by a TRBC-specific oligonucleotide. After uracil-DNA glycosylase treatment, a first 18-cycle PCR used universal primers M1SS and BC2_uni_R on all cDNA. The authors' analysis ran thus. For normalization, 1 million high-quality reads were randomly selected from each sample, with every read carrying a distinct molecular identifier. Instead of being binned into consensus sequences, reads that shared molecular identifiers were thrown out. MiTCR, set to a Q25 quality threshold and the strictest error-elimination algorithm, was used for CDR3 identification, clonotype clustering and error correction. A nonparametric unseen species model using Euler transformation provided a lower-bound estimate of total TCR beta diversity. In TCRdb, the public reads were trimmed at Q25 with fastp and aligned with MiXCR, with productive beta chains retained. Every CDR3 protein is listed once, alongside the most common genes and DNA of its rows. The V and J calls and clone size come from TCRdb's table, not from the authors' own analysis. This sample lists 1,300,000 or so distinct CDR3 sequences; approximately 60% were detected once. In total, the top ten clones hold roughly 7% of the sample.

The chain is assembled from TRBV6-5 and TRBJ1-2, and 11 junction bases match TRBD1. The sequence derives from a man aged 18 to 29 in good health. Sequencing used blood. Here is the DNA: TGTGCCAGCAGTACCCGGACAGGGGGCGACTATGGCTACACCTTC. It is translated as CASSTRTGGDYGYTF.